This TCR beta chain emerged from a study of human T cells and chemical hapten exposure (dated by TCRdb to 2020 to 2023). With regard to the full study: For sensitization, 2% DPC in acetone was applied to a roughly 2 cm by roughly 2 cm area of upper inner arm skin. Throughout the roughly 26-week study period, patients were also given weekly therapeutic DPC doses on the scalp. Patch testing was performed on the upper back with Finn chambers containing 0.01% DPC, and the patch tests were scored after 6 days according to International Contact Dermatitis Research Group standards. Alopecia areata with under or over 50% scalp involvement, alopecia totalis and alopecia universalis were represented in the patient cohort, which was mostly female. The libraries were sequenced as a pool, and the TCR yield per sample differed mostly because of small variations in library volumes within the pool. This study followed changes in the peripheral blood TCR repertoire in vivo during primary and secondary sensitization of alopecia patients to the hapten diphenylcyclopropenone (DPC). Blood samples were taken from patients before sensitization (week 0) and then at 2, 6 and about 24 weeks after DPC sensitization. Blood for TCR sequencing was provided by twenty-nine alopecia patients at one to four time points (pre-sensitization, 2, 6 and 24 weeks). Results the study describes overall, beyond this receptor: Patch test score correlated positively with the number of PT1 expanded TCRs, reaching significance at thresholds 8, 16 and 32 but not at 4. DPC sensitization did not change how many TCRs were above 1 in 1000 frequency, and no evidence was found of alterations in global repertoire structure. Compared with pre-sensitization or healthy control sets, expanded TCRs formed significantly more large CDR3 similarity clusters, which is consistent with antigen-driven responses. All patients had alopecia, a presumed autoimmune disease, so their immune response might differ from that of healthy individuals. Repeated subsampling changed both the strength of the expansion versus patch-test correlation and the threshold at which the correlation became significant.

What this sample's time point label stands for: pre-sensitization, week 0. Per the publication, the treatment or condition label means: therapeutic diphenylcyclopropenone sensitization with weekly scalp DPC. At each patch-test visit, blood was drawn before the patch test was applied. Patients were eligible if aged 18 to 70, diagnosed with alopecia and judged suitable for DPC therapy, and pregnant patients were excluded. Total RNA was isolated from unfractionated whole blood collected in Tempus Blood RNA tubes. Libraries were made using RACE. Sequencing was carried out with a NextSeq 500. During library preparation, unique molecular identifiers were attached to individual cDNA molecules so that TCRs could be counted quantitatively and reproducibly. Both TCR alpha and TCR beta chains were sequenced from each blood RNA sample. The paper's data handling went like this. Samples had a median of 95,638 TCRs, with a range from roughly 23,224 to 700,000. The Decombinator software suite was used to annotate V, J and CDR3 in the TCR reads. For PS versus PT1 abundance plots, all samples were subsampled to the same number of TCRs (28,000). TCRs were defined as expanded if absent before sensitization and observed at least eight times at the 2-week time point. The public reads were quality trimmed at Q25 with fastp and then assembled into clones with MiXCR by TCRdb, keeping productive beta chains. Each record represents a unique CDR3 protein, reported with the most common genes and DNA among its rows. These V and J calls rely on TCRdb rather than the paper's analysis. The sample contains about 120,000 distinct CDR3 sequences, roughly 13% of them found a single time. The top ten hold around 2.7% of the sample.

CDR1 and CDR2, per the germline V gene, are MDHEN and SYDVKM. V is reduced by 8 bases and J by 2 bases, leaving a spacing of 11 bases between them. The CDR3 measures 13 amino acids from cysteine to phenylalanine. This entry keeps only the CDR3 DNA: 39 bases, framed from base 1. This clonotype was observed at least ten times. Its antigen is not yet known. Per-base qualities were not stored, and no clone one base away is much larger. The chain couples TRBV28 to TRBJ2-3; a tentative D call is TRBD1 (5 bases match). Sequencing was performed on whole blood, taken in connection with sensitization to the hapten diphenylcyclopropenone (DPC). The receptor's source is a woman between 18 and 30 years old with alopecia areata. Some clones in this sample may be carry-over from other donors' samples. At the DNA level, the sequence is TGTGCCAGCCAGGACACCAACACAGATACGCAGTATTTT. Its protein reads: CASQDTNTDTQYF.